The next 11 T cell receptor beta chains were all read from a single sample in a study of vaccination and CD4 T cells after COVID-19. These receptors' targets are unknown. Treatment in this sample: 10-day PBMC culture with coronavirus spike peptide pools or control peptides (ViraFEST assay). Scientists ran DNA taken from cultured CD4+ T cells through the Oncomine TCR Beta short-read assay for sequencing. TCRdb re-called the PCR reads through MiXCR, storing one row per CDR3 protein. The sample carries 20,000 or so distinct CDR3 sequences, 20% to 30% recorded once. Sequencing was performed on cultured CD4+ T cells from blood. These receptors all come from a human donor with COVID-19.

This clonotype occurred a few times. The chain carries TRBV19 and TRBJ2-3; D uncertain. Germline V gene data show CDR1 as LNHDA and CDR2 as SQIVND (reference sequence). The CDR3 extends over 13 amino acids. V shed 5 bases and J shed 2 bases, with 8 bases lying between them. The CDR3 reads CASSGGHTDTQYF. For the CDR3, the DNA is TGTGCCAGTAGTGGTGGGCACACAGATACGCAGTATTTT.

The chain is built from TRBV5-5 and TRBJ1-2; TRBD1 agrees at 9 bases. This CDR3 comprises 15 residues. Per the germline V gene, CDR1 is SGHKS and CDR2 is YYEKEE (reference sequence). J lost 4 bases, V lost 0 bases, and 4 bases had no gene match. CDR3: CASSLAVQGAYGYTF. The CDR3 nucleotides read TGTGCCAGCAGCTTGGCCGTACAGGGGGCCTATGGCTACACCTTC. The variable domain in full, completed from reference TRBV5-5 and TRBJ1-2, reads DAGVTQSPTHLIKTRGQQVTLRCSPISGHKSVSWYQQVLGQGPQFIFQYYEKEERGRGNFPDRFSARQFPNYSSELNVNALLLGDSALYLCASSLAVQGAYGYTFGSGTRLTVV.

V is TRBV6-4 and J is TRBJ2-7; D uncertain. This CDR3 is built from 12 residues. Germline CDR1 and CDR2: MRHNA and SNTAGT. The V end lost 6 bases, the J end lost 3 bases, and 9 bases lay between the germline ends. The CDR3 coding sequence is TGTGCCAGCAGCCCCCACATCTACGAGCAGTACTTC. This gives the protein CASSPHIYEQYF.

This chain links TRBV20-1 with TRBJ1-5, with D possibly being TRBD1 (5 bases). The CDR3 extends over 14 amino acids. CDR1 and CDR2 from the germline V gene are DFQATT and SNEGSKA (reference sequence). V was pared by 0 bases and J by 7 bases, with 13 bases between. Here the CDR3 DNA reads TGCAGTGCTAGAGATAGGGCAGGGAAACAGCCCCAGCATTTT. It yields the protein CSARDRAGKQPQHF.

V gene TRBV7-2 combines with J gene TRBJ1-2; no clear D gene. Deletions cut 6 bases from V and 8 bases from J, with 16 bases between. CDR1 is SGHTA, CDR2 FQGNSA, per germline. The CDR3 length is 13 residues. CDR3 nucleotide sequence: TGTGCCAGCAGTTTAAACCCTAACGGCGGCTACACCTTC. It codes for CASSLNPNGGYTF.

This chain connects TRBV18 to TRBJ1-1; 10 bases fit TRBD1. The V segment lost 3 bases and the J segment 4 bases; nucleotides outside the gene matches: 5. CDR3 size: 15 residues. Per the germline V gene, CDR1 is KGHSH and CDR2 is LQKENI. The CDR3 here is CASSPSGTGVTEAFF. DNA for the CDR3: TGTGCCAGCTCACCTTCCGGGACAGGGGTCACTGAAGCTTTCTTT.

For this clonotype: Mismatch with germline at one junction end may stem from a read error. The V call is TRBV19, the J call TRBJ2-7; no reliable D call. The CDR3 covers 11 residues. Germline values: CDR1 LNHDA, CDR2 SQIVND (reference sequence). CDR3 in amino acids: CAGSTGYEQYF. CDR3 nucleotides: TGTGCCGGTAGTACGGGCTACGAGCAGTACTTC. The complete variable domain, with remaining parts taken from reference TRBV19 and TRBJ2-7, reads DGGITQSPKYLFRKEGQNVTLSCEQNLNHDAMYWYRQDPGQGLRLIYYSQIVNDFQKGDIAEGYSVSREKKESFPLTVTSAQKNPTAFYLCAGSTGYEQYFGPGTRLTVT.

V usage is TRBV10-3 and J usage is TRBJ2-3, with a weak D call TRBD2 (6 bases). Trimming took off 3 bases at V and 5 bases at J, with 12 bases between the two ends. Germline V gene data show CDR1 as ENHRY and CDR2 as SYGVKD. This CDR3 has 14 amino acids. This chain's CDR3 is CAISDRTGGDTQYF. For the CDR3, the DNA is TGTGCCATCAGTGACCGGACCGGGGGAGATACGCAGTATTTT.

The chain employs TRBV20-1 and TRBJ2-7; 7 bases line up with TRBD1. The ends lost 4 bases at V and 0 bases at J; junction bases unmatched: 6. The CDR3 length is 14 residues. CDR1 DFQATT and CDR2 SNEGSKA come from the germline V gene (reference sequence). DNA of the CDR3: TGCAGTGCTATTAGGACAGGCCTCTCCTACGAGCAGTACTTC. Protein product: CSAIRTGLSYEQYF.

With regard to this clonotype: The final CDR3 position lacks the conserved phenylalanine or tryptophan, pointing to a likely read error. The rearrangement links TRBV19 to TRBJ1-1; 9 bases are shared with TRBD1. V shed 2 bases and J 5 bases; nucleotides not matched to a gene: 9. Germline-derived CDR1 and CDR2 are LNHDA and SQIVND (reference sequence). The CDR3 covers 16 residues. CDR3 amino acids: CASSIPGTGWRTEAFL. CDR3 sequence (DNA): TGTGCCAGTAGTATACCCGGGACAGGGTGGCGTACTGAAGCTTTCCTT.

The J gene is TRBJ1-5, the V gene TRBV5-5, with D possibly TRBD1 on 5 matching bases. CDR1 and CDR2 from the germline V gene are SGHKS and YYEKEE (reference sequence). CDR3 size: 13 residues. The V end was cut by 4 bases, the J end by 8 bases, with 13 bases between. CDR3 DNA: TGTGCCAGCAGCGGGGACGAGGGGAAGCCCCAGCATTTT. It yields the protein CASSGDEGKPQHF.